One sample yielded the 21 T cell receptor beta chains listed below, sequenced in a study of blood T cell repertoires in COVID-19. Clones were sequenced by immunoSEQ multiplex PCR, and TCRdb holds only the in-frame ones, with some missing. In the table there are about 330,000 clones, more than 70% of which are singletons. The sequenced material came from PBMCs or T cells enriched from blood (not recorded which). All receptors derive from a woman in her thirties who had recovered from COVID-19.

V is TRBV7-9 and J is TRBJ1-6; TRBD1 might be the D (5 bases). The CDR3 is 14 amino acids. Germline-derived CDR1 and CDR2 are SEHNR and FQNEAQ (reference sequence). V lost 1 base to trimming and J lost 5 bases, with 6 bases between them. This CDR3 is CASSLEQDNSPLHF. CDR3 coding DNA: TGTGCCAGCAGCTTAGAACAGGATAATTCACCCCTCCACTTT.

The chain uses TRBV6-5 and TRBJ1-6; 7 bases match TRBD1. The CDR3 contains 15 residues. CDR1 and CDR2 (germline): MNHEY, SVGAGI. Trimming cost V 0 bases and J 7 bases; bases outside gene matches: 3. CDR3: CASSYSGQSNSPLHF. CDR3 nucleotides: TGTGCCAGCAGTTACTCGGGACAGTCCAATTCACCCCTCCACTTT.

The V and J genes are TRBV19 and TRBJ1-4, with TRBD1 matching over 10 bases. J was trimmed by 6 bases and V by 4 bases; bases with no gene match: 8. Germline CDR1 LNHDA, CDR2 SQIVND (reference sequence). The CDR3 length is 16 residues. The CDR3 region is CASSTPLGTGDEKLFF. The CDR3 region has the DNA TGTGCCAGTAGTACCCCCCTCGGGACAGGGGATGAAAAACTGTTTTTT. The whole variable domain, filled in from reference TRBV19 and TRBJ1-4, reads DGGITQSPKYLFRKEGQNVTLSCEQNLNHDAMYWYRQDPGQGLRLIYYSQIVNDFQKGDIAEGYSVSREKKESFPLTVTSAQKNPTAFYLCASSTPLGTGDEKLFFGSGTQLSVL.

J is TRBJ1-1 and V is TRBV6-4; D may be TRBD1 (5 bases). V was clipped by 7 bases and J by 4 bases, with 25 bases between them. Per germline, CDR1 MRHNA and CDR2 SNTAGT. This CDR3 region has 17 residues. Written as DNA, the CDR3 is TGTGCCAGCACCGCGGGCTTCGGACAAGGGAGGATCACTGAAGCTTTCTTT. This gives the protein CASTAGFGQGRITEAFF.

The CDR3 bases are TGTGCCAGCAGCTTAGAATGGACAGGGGGCACTGAAGCTTTCTTT. Translation gives CASSLEWTGGTEAFF. The V call is TRBV7-2, the J call TRBJ1-1, with 10 nucleotides matching TRBD1. The CDR3 is made up of 15 amino acids. Germline V gene lookup returns CDR1 SGHTA and CDR2 FQGNSA. The J segment lost 4 bases and the V segment lost 1 base, leaving 3 bases of the junction unmatched.

This clone was counted ten times or more. The rearrangement links TRBV9 to TRBJ1-6, with TRBD1 as a possible D gene (5 bases). Germline loops: CDR1 SGDLS, CDR2 YYNGEE. The CDR3 sequence is 13 residues long. Trimming took 1 base from V and 7 from J, leaving 6 bases between them. The CDR3 region is CASSVQGNSPLHF. The CDR3 DNA reads as TGTGCCAGCAGCGTACAGGGAAATTCACCCCTCCACTTT.

The V and J genes are TRBV28 and TRBJ1-6, with unresolved D. The CDR3 covers 15 residues. Germline CDR1 and CDR2: MDHEN and SYDVKM. Trimming took 6 bases from V and 3 from J, leaving 12 bases between them. In DNA form, the CDR3 reads TGTGCCAGCAGCCGTACCGGGATCTATAATTCACCCCTCCACTTT. It translates to CASSRTGIYNSPLHF.

The V call is TRBV6-5, the J call TRBJ1-4; TRBD1 is a possible D gene (5 bases). The CDR3 length is 14 residues. The germline V gene encodes CDR1 MNHEY and CDR2 SVGAGI. V lost 7 bases, J lost 7 bases, and 16 bases lay in between. CDR3 residues: CASTSTDRAEKLFF. CDR3 sequence (DNA): TGTGCCAGCACCTCGACAGATCGGGCTGAAAAACTGTTTTTT.

The chain uses TRBV24-1 and TRBJ2-1; tentative D call: TRBD1 (6 bases). Germline loops: CDR1 KGHDR, CDR2 SFDVKD. CDR3 length equals 13 residues. With 7 bases removed from V and 9 bases from J, the gap between germline ends came to 15 bases. CDR3 in amino acids: CATSTGSAGEQFF. CDR3 nucleotide sequence: TGTGCCACCAGCACAGGGAGTGCCGGTGAGCAGTTCTTC.

This chain uses TRBV7-8 with TRBJ1-6; perhaps TRBD1 as D (6 bases). Trimming shortened V by 5 bases and J by 0 bases, and 17 bases separated the two germline ends. In germline, CDR1 is SGHVS, CDR2 FQNEAQ. The CDR3 runs 18 residues. Written as DNA, the CDR3 is TGTGCCAGCAGCCCGAACCTCAGGGGAAGCTCCTATAATTCACCCCTCCACTTT. Translating it yields CASSPNLRGSSYNSPLHF.

The rearrangement uses TRBV27 and TRBJ2-1; D is unresolved. V dropped 5 bases and J dropped 5 bases, with 13 bases sitting between them. This CDR3 spans 14 amino acids. CDR1 is MNHEY and CDR2 is SMNVEV in the germline V gene (reference sequence). The CDR3 nucleotides are TGTGCCAGCAGTCTCAGGAATTTTGACAATGAGCAGTTCTTC. Protein product: CASSLRNFDNEQFF.

The chain is built from TRBV19 and TRBJ2-7, with D tentatively TRBD1 (5 bases). Trimming pared 6 bases from V and 8 bases from J, leaving 29 bases between. This CDR3 has 17 amino acids. Germline CDR1 LNHDA, CDR2 SQIVND (reference sequence). Here the CDR3 reads CASRETQGRALATKQYF. CDR3 DNA sequence: TGTGCCAGTAGAGAAACCCAGGGTAGGGCTTTGGCTACGAAGCAGTACTTC.

This clone was detected only once. V is TRBV28 and J is TRBJ1-2; perhaps TRBD1 as D (6 bases). Germline V CDR1 and CDR2: MDHEN, SYDVKM. V lost 4 bases and J lost 3, with 12 bases in between. The CDR3 is 14 residues long. The CDR3 DNA reads TGTGCCAGCAGTTCGACAGGACAATACTATGGCTACACCTTC. It yields the protein CASSSTGQYYGYTF.

This sequence joins TRBV6-5 and TRBJ1-2; 9 nucleotides agree with TRBD1. The CDR3 length is 15 residues. Germline V CDR1 and CDR2: MNHEY, SVGAGI. V shed 2 bases, J shed 6 bases, and the junction held 7 bases outside the gene matches. The CDR3 DNA follows: TGTGCCAGCAGTTACGGTTACAGGGGGCGAGATGGCTACACCTTC. This codes for CASSYGYRGRDGYTF.

The chain uses TRBV6-5 and TRBJ1-1, with TRBD1 matching 7 bases. Germline V gene sequence: CDR1 MNHEY, CDR2 SVGAGI. J gave up 8 bases and V 2 bases, and 8 bases lay outside the gene matches. CDR3 length: 14 amino acids. The CDR3 DNA sequence: TGTGCCAGCAGTTACGGACAGGAGGTAGACGAAGCTTTCTTT. It yields the protein CASSYGQEVDEAFF.

The chain couples TRBV6-2 or TRBV6-3 to TRBJ2-1; 7 positions agree with TRBD1. J was trimmed by 4 bases and V by 5 bases; bases with no gene match: 5. Germline lookup yields CDR1 MNHEY and CDR2 SVGEGT. The CDR3 consists of 14 residues. This chain's CDR3 is CASSPRDRYNEQFF. The CDR3 DNA follows: TGTGCCAGCAGTCCCCGGGACAGATACAATGAGCAGTTCTTC.

V and J are TRBV10-3 and TRBJ1-2; no clear D gene. The V and J ends lost 2 bases and 2 bases respectively, with 18 bases between them. Germline CDR1 reads ENHRY; CDR2 reads SYGVKD. This CDR3 has 17 amino acids. The CDR3 nucleotides read TGTGCCATCAGTGAGCGGGGAGGAGACCTCTTGAACTATGGCTACACCTTC. This translates into CAISERGGDLLNYGYTF.

V usage is TRBV5-1 and J usage is TRBJ1-4; 7 bases fit TRBD1. V dropped 2 bases and J dropped 0; count of bases not matched to a gene: 7. Per the germline V gene, CDR1 is SGHRS and CDR2 is YFSETQ. The CDR3 covers 17 residues. CDR3 bases: TGCGCCAGCAGCTTAGAGGCACAGGGGTCAACTAATGAAAAACTGTTTTTT. It specifies CASSLEAQGSTNEKLFF.

The chain carries TRBV28 and TRBJ2-6; D gene ambiguous. Germline values: CDR1 MDHEN, CDR2 SYDVKM. The V end lost 8 bases, the J end lost 0 bases, and 11 bases lay between the germline ends. CDR3 size: 15 residues. CDR3: CASAAALSGANVLTF. The CDR3 region has the DNA TGTGCCAGCGCGGCGGCTCTCTCTGGGGCCAACGTCCTGACTTTC.

This clone appeared once. The V call is TRBV29-1, the J call TRBJ2-3; weak D call: TRBD2 (6 bases). The length of the CDR3 is 13 residues. Germline values: CDR1 SQVTM, CDR2 ANQGSEA. The V end was cut by 6 bases, the J end by 4 bases, with 14 bases between. The CDR3 DNA sequence: TGCAGCGTGAAGGGAGGCGAGGCAGATACGCAGTATTTT. Translating gives CSVKGGEADTQYF.

This chain joins TRBV4-2 and TRBJ2-5; D may be TRBD2 (5 bases). This CDR3 region has 16 residues. The V end was cut by 1 base, the J end by 5 bases, with 17 bases between. Germline-derived CDR1 and CDR2 are LGHNA and YNFKEQ. The CDR3 region has the DNA TGTGCCAGCAGCCAAGTCATTGCGGGTTATTCGGAGACCCAGTACTTC. Its translation: CASSQVIAGYSETQYF.